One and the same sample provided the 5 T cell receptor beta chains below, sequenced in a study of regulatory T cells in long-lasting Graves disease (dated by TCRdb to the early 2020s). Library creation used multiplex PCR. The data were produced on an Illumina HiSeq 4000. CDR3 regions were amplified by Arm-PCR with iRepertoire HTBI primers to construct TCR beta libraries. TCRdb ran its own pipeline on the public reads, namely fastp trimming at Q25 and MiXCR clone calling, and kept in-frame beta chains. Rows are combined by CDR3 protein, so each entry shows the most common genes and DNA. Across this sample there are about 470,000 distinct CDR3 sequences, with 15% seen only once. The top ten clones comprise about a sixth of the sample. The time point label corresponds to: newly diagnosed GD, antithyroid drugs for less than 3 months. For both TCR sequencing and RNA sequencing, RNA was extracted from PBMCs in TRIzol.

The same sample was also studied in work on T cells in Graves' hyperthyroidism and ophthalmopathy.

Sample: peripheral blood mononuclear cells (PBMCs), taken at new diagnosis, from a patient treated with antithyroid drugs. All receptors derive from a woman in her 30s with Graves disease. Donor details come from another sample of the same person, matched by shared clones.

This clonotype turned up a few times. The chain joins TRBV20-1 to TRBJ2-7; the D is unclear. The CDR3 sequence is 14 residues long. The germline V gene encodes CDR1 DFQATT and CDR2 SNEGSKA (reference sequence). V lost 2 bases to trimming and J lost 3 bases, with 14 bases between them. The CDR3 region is CSARRADAIYEQYF. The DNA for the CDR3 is TGCAGTGCTAGACGCGCCGATGCGATCTACGAGCAGTACTTC.

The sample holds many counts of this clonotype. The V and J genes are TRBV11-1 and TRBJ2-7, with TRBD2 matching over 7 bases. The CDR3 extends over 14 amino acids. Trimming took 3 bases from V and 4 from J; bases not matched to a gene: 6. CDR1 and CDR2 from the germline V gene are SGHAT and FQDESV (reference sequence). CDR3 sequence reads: CASSFAGEIYEQYF. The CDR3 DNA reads TGTGCCAGCAGCTTTGCGGGAGAGATTTACGAGCAGTACTTC.

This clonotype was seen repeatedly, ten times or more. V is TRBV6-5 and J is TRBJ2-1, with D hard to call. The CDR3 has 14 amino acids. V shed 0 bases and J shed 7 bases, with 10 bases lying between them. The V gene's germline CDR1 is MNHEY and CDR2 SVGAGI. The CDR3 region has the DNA TGTGCCAGCAGTTACTCTAGCATAGGGAATGAGCAGTTCTTC. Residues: CASSYSSIGNEQFF.

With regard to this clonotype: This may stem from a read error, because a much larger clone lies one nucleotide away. The CDR3 loop reads CAGSVTDTDTQYF. Written as DNA, the CDR3 is TGTGCCGGCAGCGTCACAGATACAGATACGCAGTATTTT. The genes are TRBV5-4 and TRBJ2-3; D ambiguous. There are 13 residues in the CDR3. Germline CDR1 SGHNT, CDR2 YYREEE (reference sequence).

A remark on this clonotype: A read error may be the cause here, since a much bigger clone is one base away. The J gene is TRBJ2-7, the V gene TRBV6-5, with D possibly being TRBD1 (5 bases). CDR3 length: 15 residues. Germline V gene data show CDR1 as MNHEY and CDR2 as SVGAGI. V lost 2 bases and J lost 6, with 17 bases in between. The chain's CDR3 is CASSYPRAGLVEQYF. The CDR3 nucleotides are TGTGCCAGCAGTTACCCCCGGGCAGGGTTGGTCGAGCAGTACTTC.